The sequence of this T cell receptor beta chain was determined in a study of beta chain features in type 1 diabetes. Every bit of the isolated RNA underwent reverse transcription, so sequencing read expressed TCRB transcripts. Assay used: immunoSEQ multiplex PCR; TCRdb lists only in-frame clones, some missing. The data contain about 620,000 clones, roughly 15% of them singletons. Germline CDR1 SGHTA, CDR2 FQGNSA. V lost 4 bases and J lost 13, with 11 bases in between. The CDR3 totals 11 residues. This clone has just a few counts. The sequenced sample consisted of naive CD4+ T cells from blood. The sequence was obtained from a man aged 18 to 30 in good health. The genes are TRBV7-2 and TRBJ2-1; D not resolved. CDR3 sequence (DNA): TGTGCCAGCAGCTCCTCTAATATTCAGTTCTTC. Amino acid sequence: CASSSSNIQFF.